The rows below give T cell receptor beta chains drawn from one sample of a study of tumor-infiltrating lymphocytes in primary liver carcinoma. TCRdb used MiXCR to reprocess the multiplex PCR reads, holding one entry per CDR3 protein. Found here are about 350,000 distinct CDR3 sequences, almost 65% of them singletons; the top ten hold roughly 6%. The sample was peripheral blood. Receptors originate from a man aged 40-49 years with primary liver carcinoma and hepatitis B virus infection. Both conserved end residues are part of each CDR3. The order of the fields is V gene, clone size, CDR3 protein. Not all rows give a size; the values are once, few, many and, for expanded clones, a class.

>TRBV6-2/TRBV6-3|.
CASRPLGLAVHNEQFF
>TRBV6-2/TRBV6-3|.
CASSFMGGTGELFF
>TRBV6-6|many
CASSYLAGRAETQYF
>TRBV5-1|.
CASRLDRNYGYTF
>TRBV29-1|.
CSVPGPLAKNTQYF
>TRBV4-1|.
CASSHYNDQSF
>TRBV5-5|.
CASSLDPSGRAYYEQYF
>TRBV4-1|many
CASSQQGLENIQYF
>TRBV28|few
CASSGTGGFDEQYF
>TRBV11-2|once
CAAKTGVTGELSF
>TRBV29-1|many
CSVVISGTGELFF
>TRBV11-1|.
CTSSSLPEETQYF
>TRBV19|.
CASSIMSQETQYF
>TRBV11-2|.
CASSPRGGRGNQQLF
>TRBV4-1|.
CASNHHSSGANVLTF
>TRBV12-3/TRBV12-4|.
CANSPGLADTNEQYF
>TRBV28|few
CASVPSGRGYEQYF
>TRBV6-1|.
CASSKQGAAYEQYF
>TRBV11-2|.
CASSLVLVGAGELYF
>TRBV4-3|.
CASSQIAQSSYEQYF
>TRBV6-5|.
CARSQIGVGSPLHF
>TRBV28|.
CASSSEQGFNEQYF
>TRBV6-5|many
CASSYSGSSGELFF
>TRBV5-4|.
CPSRELAGGPNEQYF
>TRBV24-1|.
CATSVTDTQYF
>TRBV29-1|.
CVGQGGDTQYF
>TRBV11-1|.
CASGLGPTTGELFF
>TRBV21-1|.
CASRKTMGGEDNQPQHF
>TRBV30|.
CAWSDWGQISGNTIYF
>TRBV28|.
CASSFYRSGDEKLFF
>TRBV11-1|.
CASSFSLDTEAFF
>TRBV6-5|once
CASRYSRGGRSYDQYF
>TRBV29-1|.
CSYGQWSFYEQYF
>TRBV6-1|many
CASDRLGTGELFF
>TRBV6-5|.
CASSYSNLATGRSSLHF
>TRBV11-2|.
CASILTGVYGSYNSPLHF
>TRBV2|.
CASLRQLNQPQHF
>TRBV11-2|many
CASSGGLGGGTEAFF
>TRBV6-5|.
CASSYLKPEIPGKNTQYF
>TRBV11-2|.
CASSQRRQGHSYEQYF
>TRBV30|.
CAWSRGVVYEQYF
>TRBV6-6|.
CASSYLSGIPHNEHFF
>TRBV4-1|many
CASRTSGTSERNEQFF
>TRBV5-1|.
CASSRTGGIKFGQFF
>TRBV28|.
CASSTDGGTDTQYF
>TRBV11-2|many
CASSLTGGQETQYF
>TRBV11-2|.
CGSSSISGRGTGDLFF
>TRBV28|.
CASSYNPTREQYF
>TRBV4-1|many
CASSLLTEAGEQYF
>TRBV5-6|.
CASSFVDRGNTEAFF
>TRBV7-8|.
CASSLVTGVGDTIYF
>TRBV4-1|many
CASSHRGGETQYF
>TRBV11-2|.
CASSLGIEGHQPQHF
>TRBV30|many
CAWSSGEQETQYF
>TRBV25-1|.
CASSESDRYNSPLHF
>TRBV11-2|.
CASISPGTGTYNEQFF
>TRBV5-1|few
CASSPPGLQTNEQYF
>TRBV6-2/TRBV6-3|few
CASVSRVGANTGELFF
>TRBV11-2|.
CDNSFRGRTEAFF